The rows below give T cell receptor beta chains drawn from one sample of a study of blood T cell repertoires in COVID-19. Repertoires were generated with immunoSEQ multiplex PCR, while TCRdb's copy carries only in-frame clones and drops some. The top ten hold 0.72% of the sample, which has fewer than 250,000 clones, 75% to 90% seen once. The source material was peripheral blood. Every receptor here comes from a man aged 35 to 55 with acute or convalescent COVID-19. Each CDR3 is given with its conserved first and last residue. The D gene is left open where the match is weak. Only some rows state a clone size, as once, few, many or a class for expanded clones.

clone size	V gene	D gene	J gene	CDR3 DNA	CDR3 protein
NA	TRBV6-6	NA	TRBJ1-3	TGTGCCAGCAGGAAACAGGGACCTGAAAACACCATATATTTT	CASRKQGPENTIYF
NA	TRBV19	NA	TRBJ1-4	TGTGCCAGTAGTGACGAGGGTATTAATGAAAAACTGTTTTTT	CASSDEGINEKLFF
NA	TRBV5-1	TRBD1	TRBJ1-1	TGCGCCAGCAGCTTAACAGGGGGCTCGACTGAAGCTTTCTTT	CASSLTGGSTEAFF
NA	TRBV30	TRBD1	TRBJ2-2	TGTGCCTGCAGGGCAGGGGGAGTGGGCGGGGAGCTGTTTTTT	CACRAGGVGGELFF
NA	TRBV7-2	NA	TRBJ1-4	TGTGCCAGCAGGCATAGGGGAGGGCGGCCTAATGAAAAACTGTTTTTT	CASRHRGGRPNEKLFF
once	TRBV5-1	TRBD1	TRBJ1-5	TGCGCCAGCAGCTTGGAGGGGGCCATCGGTCAGCCCCAGCATTTT	CASSLEGAIGQPQHF
NA	TRBV4-1	TRBD1	TRBJ1-2	TGCGCCAGCAGCCTGGACAGGGGAAATAACTATGGCTACACCTTC	CASSLDRGNNYGYTF
few	TRBV6-5	NA	TRBJ1-4	TGTGCCAGCAGCAGACACGGCCGAATTAATGAAAAACTGTTTTTT	CASSRHGRINEKLFF
NA	TRBV6-5	NA	TRBJ1-2	TGTGCCAGCAGTTACTCGGGCCAGGGCCAGGGCTACACCTTC	CASSYSGQGQGYTF
NA	TRBV7-2	TRBD2	TRBJ2-2	TGTGCCAGCAGCCACGGGGGGTCGAACACCGGGGAGCTGTTTTTT	CASSHGGSNTGELFF
NA	TRBV11-2	NA	TRBJ2-4	TGTGCCAGCAGCTCGTCGAGAAGGGGGTGGAACATTCAGTACTTC	CASSSSRRGWNIQYF
NA	TRBV27	TRBD1	TRBJ2-7	TGTGCCAGCAGAGGACAGGGGGCCTACGAGCAGTACTTC	CASRGQGAYEQYF
NA	TRBV5-1	TRBD1	TRBJ2-7	TGCGCCAGCAGCCCGAGGGACAGCAGCTCCTACGAGCAGTACTTC	CASSPRDSSSYEQYF
NA	TRBV4-1	TRBD1	TRBJ1-2	TGCGCCAGCAGCCAGGTCAGGGGGCAGGGGGCTCATGGCTACACCTTC	CASSQVRGQGAHGYTF
once	TRBV24-1	TRBD1	TRBJ2-1	TGTGCCACCAGTGCCAGGGACAGGGGCTACAATGAGCAGTTCTTC	CATSARDRGYNEQFF
once	TRBV11-2	TRBD2	TRBJ2-3	TGTGCCAGCAGCCACCAACTAGCGGGTCCCGACACAGATACGCAGTATTTT	CASSHQLAGPDTDTQYF
few	TRBV28	TRBD1	TRBJ2-7	TGTGCCAGCAGTCGTGGGACAGGCCACTACGAGCAGTACTTC	CASSRGTGHYEQYF
once	TRBV19	NA	TRBJ2-2	TGTGCCAGTAGTAATACAGGGGGGGAGCTGTTTTTT	CASSNTGGELFF
NA	TRBV27	TRBD1	TRBJ2-1	TGTGCCAGCAGCCGGGACAGCTCAGCTACGTGGCAGTTCTTC	CASSRDSSATWQFF
once	TRBV7-9	NA	TRBJ1-1	TGTGCCAGCAGCCTCACGGGGGTGAGAAACACTGAAGCTTTCTTT	CASSLTGVRNTEAFF
NA	TRBV19	TRBD1	TRBJ2-7	TGTGCCACAAGTCGCGGACAGGTTACCGAGCAGTACTTC	CATSRGQVTEQYF
few	TRBV2	NA	TRBJ1-5	TGTGCCAGCAGTGAGGAGGGCTACAATCAGCCCCAGCATTTT	CASSEEGYNQPQHF
NA	TRBV9	NA	TRBJ2-1	TGTGCCAGCAGCGTAGATGGGGCGGCTCCCAGTATCTTC	CASSVDGAAPSIF
NA	TRBV27	TRBD1	TRBJ1-6	TGTGCCAGCAGTCCCCGACAGGGGCAGCCTTCACCCCTCCACTTT	CASSPRQGQPSPLHF
NA	TRBV11-2	NA	TRBJ1-2	TGTGCCAGCAGCCCCCAGGTGGCTAACTATGGCTACACCTTC	CASSPQVANYGYTF
NA	TRBV28	TRBD1	TRBJ2-2	TGTGCCAGCAGTAACCCCGGGACAGGGAGGCTGGGGGAGCTGTTTTTT	CASSNPGTGRLGELFF
NA	TRBV10-3	TRBD1	TRBJ1-5	TGTGCCATCAGTGAAGGGACAGGGGGCGGGCAGCCCCAGCATTTT	CAISEGTGGGQPQHF
NA	TRBV19	TRBD1	TRBJ2-7	TGTGCCAGTAGTGCGACAGGGGGAAACCCCTACGAGCAGTACTTC	CASSATGGNPYEQYF
few	TRBV2	NA	TRBJ1-4	TGTGCCAGCGAGGCAGCCACAACTAATGAAAAACTGTTTTTT	CASEAATTNEKLFF
few	TRBV2	NA	TRBJ2-5	TGTGCCAGCAAGAGGGAACTAAGGGAGACCCAGTACTTC	CASKRELRETQYF
few	TRBV18	NA	TRBJ1-1	TGTGCCAGCTCACCATCTCCAGTCGTGAACACTGAAGCTTTCTTT	CASSPSPVVNTEAFF